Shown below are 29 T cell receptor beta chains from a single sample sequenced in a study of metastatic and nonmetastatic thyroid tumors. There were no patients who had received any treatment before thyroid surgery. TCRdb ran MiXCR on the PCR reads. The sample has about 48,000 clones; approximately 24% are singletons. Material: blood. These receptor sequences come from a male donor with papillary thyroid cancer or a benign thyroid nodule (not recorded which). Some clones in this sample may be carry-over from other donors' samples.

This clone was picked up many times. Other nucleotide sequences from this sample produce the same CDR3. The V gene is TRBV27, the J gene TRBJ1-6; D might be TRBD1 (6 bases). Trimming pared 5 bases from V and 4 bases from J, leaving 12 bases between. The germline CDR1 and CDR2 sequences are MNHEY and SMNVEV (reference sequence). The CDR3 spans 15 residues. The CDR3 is CASSPRQGYNSPLHF. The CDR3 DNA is TGTGCCAGCAGTCCCCGGCAGGGGTATAATTCACCCCTCCACTTT.

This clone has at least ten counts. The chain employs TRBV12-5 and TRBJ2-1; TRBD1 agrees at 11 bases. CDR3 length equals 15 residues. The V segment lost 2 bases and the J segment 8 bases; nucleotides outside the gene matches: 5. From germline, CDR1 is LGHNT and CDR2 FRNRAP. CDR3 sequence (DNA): TGTGCTAGTGGTTTGTGGACAGGGGGCGGAGATGAGCAGTTCTTC. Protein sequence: CASGLWTGGGDEQFF.

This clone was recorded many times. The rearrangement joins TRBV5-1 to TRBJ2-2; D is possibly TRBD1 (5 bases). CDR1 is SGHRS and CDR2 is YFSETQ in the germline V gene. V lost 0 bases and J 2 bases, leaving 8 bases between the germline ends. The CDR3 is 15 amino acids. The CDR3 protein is CASSLAGLNTGELFF. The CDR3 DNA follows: TGCGCCAGCAGCTTGGCAGGGTTAAACACCGGGGAGCTGTTTTTT.

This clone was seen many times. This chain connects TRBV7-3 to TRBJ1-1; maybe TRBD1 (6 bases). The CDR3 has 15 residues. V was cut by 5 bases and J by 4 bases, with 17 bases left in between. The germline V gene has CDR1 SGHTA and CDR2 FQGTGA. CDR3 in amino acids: CASSPNGGAGTEAFF. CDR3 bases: TGTGCCAGCAGCCCTAATGGGGGCGCGGGCACTGAAGCTTTCTTT.

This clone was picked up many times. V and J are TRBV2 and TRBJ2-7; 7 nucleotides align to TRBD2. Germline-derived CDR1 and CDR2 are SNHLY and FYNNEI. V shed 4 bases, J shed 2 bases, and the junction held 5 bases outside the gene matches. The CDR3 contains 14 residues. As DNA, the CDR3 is TGTGCCAGCAGTGCGAACCGGGAGGCCTACGAGCAGTACTTC. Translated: CASSANREAYEQYF.

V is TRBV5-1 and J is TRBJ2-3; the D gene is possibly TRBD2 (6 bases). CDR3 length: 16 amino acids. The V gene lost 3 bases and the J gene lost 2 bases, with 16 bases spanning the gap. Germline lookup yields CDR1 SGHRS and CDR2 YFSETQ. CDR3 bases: TGCGCCAGCAGCTCGAGTTCCGCTAGCGTCACAGATACGCAGTATTTT. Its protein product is CASSSSSASVTDTQYF.

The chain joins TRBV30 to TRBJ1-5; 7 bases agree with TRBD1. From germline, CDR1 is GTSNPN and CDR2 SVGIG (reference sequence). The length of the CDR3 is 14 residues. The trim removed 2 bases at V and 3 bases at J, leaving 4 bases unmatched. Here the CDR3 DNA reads TGTGCCTGGAGTCGGGGACAGAACAATCAGCCCCAGCATTTT. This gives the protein CAWSRGQNNQPQHF.

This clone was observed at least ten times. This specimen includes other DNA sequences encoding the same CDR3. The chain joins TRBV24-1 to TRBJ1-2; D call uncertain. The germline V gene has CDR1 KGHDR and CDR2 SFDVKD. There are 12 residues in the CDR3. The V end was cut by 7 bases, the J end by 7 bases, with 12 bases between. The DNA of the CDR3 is TGTGCCACCAGCCCCTCAGGCGGTGGCTACACCTTC. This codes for CATSPSGGGYTF.

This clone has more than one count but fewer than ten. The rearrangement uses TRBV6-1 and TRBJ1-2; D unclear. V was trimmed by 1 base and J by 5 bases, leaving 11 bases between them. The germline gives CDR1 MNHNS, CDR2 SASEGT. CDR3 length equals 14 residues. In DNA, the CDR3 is TGTGCCAGCAGTGAAGGAGAAGGAGGATATGGCTACACCTTC. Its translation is CASSEGEGGYGYTF.

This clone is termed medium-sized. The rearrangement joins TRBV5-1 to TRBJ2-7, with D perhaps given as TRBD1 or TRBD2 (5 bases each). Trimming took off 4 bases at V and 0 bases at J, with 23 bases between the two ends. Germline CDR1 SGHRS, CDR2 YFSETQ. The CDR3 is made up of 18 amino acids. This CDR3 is CASSTTLRDRDFSYEQYF. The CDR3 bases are TGCGCCAGCAGCACCACACTCCGGGACCGCGACTTCTCCTACGAGCAGTACTTC.

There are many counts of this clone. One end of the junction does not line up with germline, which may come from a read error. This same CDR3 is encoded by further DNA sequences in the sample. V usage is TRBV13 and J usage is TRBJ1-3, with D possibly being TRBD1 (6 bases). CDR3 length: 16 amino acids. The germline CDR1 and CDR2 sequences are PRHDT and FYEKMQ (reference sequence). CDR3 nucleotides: TGTGCCAGCAGCCTCGGACAGAGAGTCTCTGGGAACACCATATATTTT. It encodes CASSLGQRVSGNTIYF.

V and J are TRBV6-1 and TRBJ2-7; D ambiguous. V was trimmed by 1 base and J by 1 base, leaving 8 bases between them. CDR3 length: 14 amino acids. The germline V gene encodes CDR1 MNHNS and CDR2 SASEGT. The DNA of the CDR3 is TGTGCCAGCAGTGAAGAGCCCAGGTCCTACGAGCAGTACGTC. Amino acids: CASSEEPRSYEQYV.

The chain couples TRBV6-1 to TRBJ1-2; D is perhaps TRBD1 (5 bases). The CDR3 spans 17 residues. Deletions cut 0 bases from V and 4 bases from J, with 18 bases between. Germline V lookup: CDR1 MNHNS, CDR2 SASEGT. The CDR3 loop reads CASSEARRQTDLYGYTF. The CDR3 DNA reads TGTGCCAGCAGTGAAGCGAGAAGGCAGACAGATCTCTATGGCTACACCTTC.

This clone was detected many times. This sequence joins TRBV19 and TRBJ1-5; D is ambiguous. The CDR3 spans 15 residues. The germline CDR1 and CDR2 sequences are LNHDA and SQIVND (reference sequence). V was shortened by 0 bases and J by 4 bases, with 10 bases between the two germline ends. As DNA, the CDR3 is TGTGCCAGTAGTATAGAGGTCGGGTCAAATCAGCCCCAGCATTTT. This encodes CASSIEVGSNQPQHF.

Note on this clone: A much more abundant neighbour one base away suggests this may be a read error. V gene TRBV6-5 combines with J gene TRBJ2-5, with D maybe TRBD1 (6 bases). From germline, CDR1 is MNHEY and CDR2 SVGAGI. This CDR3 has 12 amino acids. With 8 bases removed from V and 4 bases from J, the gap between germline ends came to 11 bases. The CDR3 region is CASPTGPETQYF. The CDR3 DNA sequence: TGTGCCAGCCCGACAGGTCCAGAGACCCAGTACTTC.

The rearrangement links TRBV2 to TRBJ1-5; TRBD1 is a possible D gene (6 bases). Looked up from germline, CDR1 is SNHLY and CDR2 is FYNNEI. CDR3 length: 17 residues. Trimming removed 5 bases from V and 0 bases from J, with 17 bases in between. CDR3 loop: CASSSGRGAYSNQPQHF. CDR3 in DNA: TGTGCCAGCAGTTCAGGGAGGGGGGCCTATAGCAATCAGCCCCAGCATTTT. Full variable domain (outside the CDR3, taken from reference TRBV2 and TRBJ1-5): EPEVTQTPSHQVTQMGQEVILRCVPISNHLYFYWYRQILGQKVEFLVSFYNNEISEKSEIFDDQFSVERPDGSNFTLKIRSTKLEDSAMYFCASSSGRGAYSNQPQHFGDGTRLSIL.

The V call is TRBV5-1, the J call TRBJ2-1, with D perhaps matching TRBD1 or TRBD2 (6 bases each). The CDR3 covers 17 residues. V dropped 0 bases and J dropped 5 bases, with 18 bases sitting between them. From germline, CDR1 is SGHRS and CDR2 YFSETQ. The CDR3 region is CASSLAGAVLPDNEQFF. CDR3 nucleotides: TGCGCCAGCAGCTTGGCGGGGGCAGTACTCCCCGACAATGAGCAGTTCTTC.

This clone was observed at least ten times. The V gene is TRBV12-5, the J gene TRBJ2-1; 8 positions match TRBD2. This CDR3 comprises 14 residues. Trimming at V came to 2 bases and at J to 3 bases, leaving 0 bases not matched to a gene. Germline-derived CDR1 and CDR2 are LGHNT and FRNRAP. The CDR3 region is CASGLSGSYNEQFF. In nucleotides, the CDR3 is TGTGCTAGTGGTTTGAGCGGGAGCTACAATGAGCAGTTCTTC.

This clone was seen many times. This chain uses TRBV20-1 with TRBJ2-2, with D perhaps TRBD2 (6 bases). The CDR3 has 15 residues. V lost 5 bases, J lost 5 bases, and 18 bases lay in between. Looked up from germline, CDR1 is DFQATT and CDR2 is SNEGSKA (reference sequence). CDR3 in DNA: TGCAGTGCTTTACAAAGAGGGAGGCTGACCGGGGAGCTGTTTTTT. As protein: CSALQRGRLTGELFF.

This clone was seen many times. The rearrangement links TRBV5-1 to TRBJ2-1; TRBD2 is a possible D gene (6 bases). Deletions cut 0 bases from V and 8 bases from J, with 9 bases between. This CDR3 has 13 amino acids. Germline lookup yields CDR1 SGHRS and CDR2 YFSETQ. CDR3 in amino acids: CASSLAGRDEQFF. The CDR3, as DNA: TGCGCCAGCAGCTTGGCCGGGAGAGATGAGCAGTTCTTC.

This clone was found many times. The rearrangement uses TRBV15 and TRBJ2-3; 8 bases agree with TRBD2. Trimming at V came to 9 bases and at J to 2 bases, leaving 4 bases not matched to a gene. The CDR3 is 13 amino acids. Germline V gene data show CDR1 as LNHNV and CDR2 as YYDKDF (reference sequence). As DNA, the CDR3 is TGTGCCACAGCGGGAGCGGTCACAGATACGCAGTATTTT. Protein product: CATAGAVTDTQYF.

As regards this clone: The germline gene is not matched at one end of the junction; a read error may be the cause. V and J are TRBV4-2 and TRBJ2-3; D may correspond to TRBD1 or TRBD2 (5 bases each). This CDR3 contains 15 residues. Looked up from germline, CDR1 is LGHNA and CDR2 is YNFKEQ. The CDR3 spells CASSQDLRGTGTPYF. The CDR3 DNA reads TGTGCCAGCAGCCAAGATCTGCGTGGGACGGGTACGCCGTATTTT.

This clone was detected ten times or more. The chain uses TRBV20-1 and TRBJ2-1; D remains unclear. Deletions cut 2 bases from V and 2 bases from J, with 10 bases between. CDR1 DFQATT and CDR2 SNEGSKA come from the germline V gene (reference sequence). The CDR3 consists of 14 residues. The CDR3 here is CSARSGPTYNEQFF. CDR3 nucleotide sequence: TGCAGTGCTAGATCAGGACCAACCTACAATGAGCAGTTCTTC.

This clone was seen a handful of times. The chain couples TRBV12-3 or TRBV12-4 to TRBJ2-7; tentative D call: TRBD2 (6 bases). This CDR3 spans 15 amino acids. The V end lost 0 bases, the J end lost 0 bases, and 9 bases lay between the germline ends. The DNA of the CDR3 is TGTGCCAGCAGTTTAGCGCGGGGTTACTCCTACGAGCAGTACTTC. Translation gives CASSLARGYSYEQYF.

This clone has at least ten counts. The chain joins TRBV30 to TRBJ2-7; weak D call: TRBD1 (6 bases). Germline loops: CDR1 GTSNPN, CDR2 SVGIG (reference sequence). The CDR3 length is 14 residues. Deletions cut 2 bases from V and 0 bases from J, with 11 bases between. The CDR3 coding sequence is TGTGCCTGGAGTCCAGGGGCCGGCTCCTACGAGCAGTACTTC. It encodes CAWSPGAGSYEQYF.

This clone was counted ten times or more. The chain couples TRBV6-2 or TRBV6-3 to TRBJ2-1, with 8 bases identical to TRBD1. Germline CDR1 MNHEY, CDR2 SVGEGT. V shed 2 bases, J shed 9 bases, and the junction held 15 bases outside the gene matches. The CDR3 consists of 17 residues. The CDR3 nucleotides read TGTGCCAGCAGTTACACGTCCGGGACAGGCAAGACCTTTGAGCAGTTCTTC. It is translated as CASSYTSGTGKTFEQFF.

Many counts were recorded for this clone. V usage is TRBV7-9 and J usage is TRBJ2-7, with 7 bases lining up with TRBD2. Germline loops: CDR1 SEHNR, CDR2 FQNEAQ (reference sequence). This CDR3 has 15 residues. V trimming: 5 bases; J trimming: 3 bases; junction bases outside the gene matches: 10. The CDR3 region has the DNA TGTGCCAGCAGCCGGTCGGCGGCGGGAGACTACGAGCAGTACTTC. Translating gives CASSRSAAGDYEQYF.

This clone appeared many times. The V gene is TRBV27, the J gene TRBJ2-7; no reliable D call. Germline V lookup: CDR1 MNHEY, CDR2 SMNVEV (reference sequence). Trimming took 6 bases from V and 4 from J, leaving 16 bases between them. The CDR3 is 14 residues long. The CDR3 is CASRKLGGDYEQYF. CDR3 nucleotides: TGTGCCAGCAGAAAACTGGGTGGGGATTACGAGCAGTACTTC.

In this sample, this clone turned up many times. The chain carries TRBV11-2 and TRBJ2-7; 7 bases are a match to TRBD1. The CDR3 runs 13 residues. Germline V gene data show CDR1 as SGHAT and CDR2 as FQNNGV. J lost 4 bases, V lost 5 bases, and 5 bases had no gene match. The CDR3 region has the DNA TGTGCCAGCAGCCCGGGACAGCTGTACGAGCAGTACTTC. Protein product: CASSPGQLYEQYF.